This T cell receptor (beta chain) was sequenced for a study of OX40 agonist ivuxolimab in advanced cancers. On the study more broadly: A mean age of roughly 62 years, range about 20 to 85, was recorded, and approximately 85% were male. Broader study findings: Antigen specificity of clonally expanded peripheral T cells was not established. At 0.1 to 3.0 mg/kg and by week 6, clonal expansion occurred in CD4+ and CD8+ blood T cells.

J was trimmed by 6 bases and V by 3 bases; bases with no gene match: 13. CDR1 and CDR2 (germline): SQVTM, ANQGSEA. CDR3 size: 15 residues. Turning to this clone: The antigen is unknown.

Produced via immunoSEQ multiplex PCR; TCRdb's table is partial and in-frame only. In the table there are under 40,000 clones, about four fifths of which are singletons. The sample in question was CD4+ or CD8+ T cells sorted from blood, obtained in a trial of the OX40 agonist ivuxolimab. The sequence came from an adult with an advanced solid tumor such as melanoma, head and neck, liver or kidney cancer. The rearrangement links TRBV29-1 to TRBJ1-2, with 7 bases identical to TRBD1. CDR3 protein: CSVDRAGTEVNGYTF. Written as DNA, the CDR3 is TGCAGCGTTGATAGGGCCGGGACAGAAGTTAATGGCTACACCTTC.